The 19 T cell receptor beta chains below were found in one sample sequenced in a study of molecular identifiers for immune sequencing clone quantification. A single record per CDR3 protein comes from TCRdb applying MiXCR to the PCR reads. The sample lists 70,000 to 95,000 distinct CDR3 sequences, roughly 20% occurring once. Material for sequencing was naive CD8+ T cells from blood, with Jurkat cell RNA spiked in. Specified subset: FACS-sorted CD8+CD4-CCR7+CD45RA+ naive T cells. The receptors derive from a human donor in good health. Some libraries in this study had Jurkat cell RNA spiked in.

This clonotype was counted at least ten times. CDR3 bases: TGCGCCAGCAGCCAAGGGACTAGCAGTGAGCAGTTCTTC. This codes for CASSQGTSSEQFF. V is TRBV4-3 and J is TRBJ2-1, with TRBD2 identical over 8 bases. Unmatched junction bases numbered 2, after V lost 1 base and J lost 9 bases. The CDR3 is made up of 13 amino acids. Germline CDR1 and CDR2: LGHNA and YSLEER.

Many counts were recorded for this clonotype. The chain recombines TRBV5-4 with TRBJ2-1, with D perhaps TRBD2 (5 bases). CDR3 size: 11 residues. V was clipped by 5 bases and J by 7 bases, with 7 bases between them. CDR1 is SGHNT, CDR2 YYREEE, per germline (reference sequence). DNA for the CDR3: TGTGCCAGCAGGCTAGCAAATGAGCAGTTCTTC. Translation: CASRLANEQFF. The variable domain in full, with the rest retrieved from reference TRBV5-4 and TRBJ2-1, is ETGVTQSPTHLIKTRGQQVTLRCSSQSGHNTVSWYQQALGQGPQFIFQYYREEENGRGNFPPRFSGLQFPNYSSELNVNALELDDSALYLCASRLANEQFFGPGTRLTVL.

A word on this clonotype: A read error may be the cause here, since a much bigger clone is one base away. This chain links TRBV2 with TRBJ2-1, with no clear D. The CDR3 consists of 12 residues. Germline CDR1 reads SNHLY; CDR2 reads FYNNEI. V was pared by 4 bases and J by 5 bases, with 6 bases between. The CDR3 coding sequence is TGTGCCAGCAGTGGATCGAACAATGAGCAGTTCTTC. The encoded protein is CASSGSNNEQFF.

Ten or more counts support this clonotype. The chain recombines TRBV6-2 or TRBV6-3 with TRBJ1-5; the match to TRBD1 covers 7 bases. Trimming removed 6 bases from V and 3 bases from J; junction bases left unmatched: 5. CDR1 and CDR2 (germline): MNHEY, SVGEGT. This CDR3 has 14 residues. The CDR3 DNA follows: TGTGCCAGCAGACAGGGGCGTATCAATCAGCCCCAGCATTTT. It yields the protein CASRQGRINQPQHF.

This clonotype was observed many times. The CDR3 reads CATSRGLAGPRDTQYF. In nucleotides, the CDR3 is TGTGCCACCAGCAGAGGACTAGCGGGCCCCAGAGATACGCAGTATTTT. The rearrangement links TRBV15 to TRBJ2-3, with TRBD2 identical over 10 bases. The germline V gene encodes CDR1 LNHNV and CDR2 YYDKDF (reference sequence). This CDR3 has 16 residues. The trim removed 1 base at V and 5 bases at J, leaving 6 bases unmatched.

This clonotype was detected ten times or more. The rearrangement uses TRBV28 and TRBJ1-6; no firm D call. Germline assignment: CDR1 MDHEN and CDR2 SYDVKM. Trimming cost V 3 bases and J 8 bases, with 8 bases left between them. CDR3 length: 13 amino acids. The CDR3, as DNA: TGTGCCAGCAGTTTTATAGGCGATTCACCCCTCCACTTT. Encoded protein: CASSFIGDSPLHF.

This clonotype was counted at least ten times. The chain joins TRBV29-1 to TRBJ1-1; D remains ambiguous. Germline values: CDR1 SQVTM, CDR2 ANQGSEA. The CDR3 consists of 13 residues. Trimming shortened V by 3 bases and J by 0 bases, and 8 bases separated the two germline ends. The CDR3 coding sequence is TGCAGCGTTGATACAGATATGAACACTGAAGCTTTCTTT. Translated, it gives CSVDTDMNTEAFF. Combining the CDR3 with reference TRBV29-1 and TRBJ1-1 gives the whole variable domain SAVISQKPSRDICQRGTSLTIQCQVDSQVTMMFWYRQQPGQSLTLIATANQGSEATYESGFVIDKFPISRPNLTFSTLTVSNMSPEDSSIYLCSVDTDMNTEAFFGQGTRLTVV.

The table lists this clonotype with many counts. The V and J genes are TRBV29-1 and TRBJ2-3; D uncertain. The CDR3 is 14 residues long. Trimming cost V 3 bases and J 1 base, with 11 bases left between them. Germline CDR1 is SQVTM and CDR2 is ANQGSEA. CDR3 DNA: TGCAGCGTTGAGTCCGGAGTAGGCACAGATACGCAGTATTTT. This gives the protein CSVESGVGTDTQYF.

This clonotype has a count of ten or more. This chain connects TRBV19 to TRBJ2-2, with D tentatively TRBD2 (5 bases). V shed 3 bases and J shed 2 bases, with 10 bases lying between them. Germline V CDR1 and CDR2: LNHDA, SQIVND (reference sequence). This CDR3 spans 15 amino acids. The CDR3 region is CASSITGINTGELFF. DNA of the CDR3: TGTGCCAGTAGTATCACGGGGATAAACACCGGGGAGCTGTTTTTT.

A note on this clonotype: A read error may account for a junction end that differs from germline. The CDR3: CASTNRGDCTDTLYF. For the CDR3, the DNA is TGTGCCAGCACCAACCGGGGGGACTGCACAGATACGCTGTATTTT. This sequence joins TRBV28 and TRBJ2-3, with 7 bases matching TRBD2. Looked up from germline, CDR1 is MDHEN and CDR2 is SYDVKM. The CDR3 length is 15 residues. Full variable domain (outside the CDR3, taken from reference TRBV28 and TRBJ2-3): DVKVTQSSRYLVKRTGEKVFLECVQDMDHENMFWYRQDPGLGLRLIYFSYDVKMKEKGDIPEGYSVSREKKERFSLILESASTNQTSMYLCASTNRGDCTDTLYFGPGTRLTVL.

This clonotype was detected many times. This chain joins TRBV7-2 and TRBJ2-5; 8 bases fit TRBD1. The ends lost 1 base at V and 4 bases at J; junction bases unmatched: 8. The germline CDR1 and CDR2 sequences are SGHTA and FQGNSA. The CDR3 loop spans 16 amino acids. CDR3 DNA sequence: TGTGCCAGCAGCTTAGGGTGGACCCAGGGGGCAGAGACCCAGTACTTC. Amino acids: CASSLGWTQGAETQYF.

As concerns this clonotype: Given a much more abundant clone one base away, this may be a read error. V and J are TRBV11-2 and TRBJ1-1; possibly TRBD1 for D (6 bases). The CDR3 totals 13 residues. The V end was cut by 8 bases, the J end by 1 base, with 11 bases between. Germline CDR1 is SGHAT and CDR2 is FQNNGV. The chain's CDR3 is CASGRGQNTEAFF. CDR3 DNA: TGTGCCAGCGGCAGGGGACAGAACACTGAAGCTTTCTTT.

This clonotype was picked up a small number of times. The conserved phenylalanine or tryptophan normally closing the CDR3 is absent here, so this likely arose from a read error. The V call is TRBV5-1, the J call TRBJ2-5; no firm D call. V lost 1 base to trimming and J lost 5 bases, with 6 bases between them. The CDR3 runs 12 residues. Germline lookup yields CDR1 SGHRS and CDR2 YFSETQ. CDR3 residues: CASSLKRETQYS. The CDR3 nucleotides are TGCGCCAGCAGCTTGAAACGGGAGACCCAGTACTCC.

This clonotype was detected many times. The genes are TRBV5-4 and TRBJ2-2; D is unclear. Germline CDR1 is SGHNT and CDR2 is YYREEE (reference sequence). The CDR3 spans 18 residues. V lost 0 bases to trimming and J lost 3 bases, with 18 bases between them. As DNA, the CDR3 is TGTGCCAGCAGCTTGGTAGGCGTCGGACCTAAAGACACCGGGGAGCTGTTTTTT. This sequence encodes CASSLVGVGPKDTGELFF.

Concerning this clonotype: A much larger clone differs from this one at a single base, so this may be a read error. CDR3 sequence reads: CASGPERGTINTEAFF. In DNA, the CDR3 is TGTGCCAGTGGCCCTGAAAGGGGGACTATAAACACTGAAGCTTTCTTT. The V call is TRBV19, the J call TRBJ1-1; maybe TRBD1 (6 bases). The CDR3 sequence is 16 residues long. With 8 bases removed from V and 2 bases from J, the gap between germline ends came to 21 bases. CDR1 and CDR2 (germline): LNHDA, SQIVND (reference sequence).

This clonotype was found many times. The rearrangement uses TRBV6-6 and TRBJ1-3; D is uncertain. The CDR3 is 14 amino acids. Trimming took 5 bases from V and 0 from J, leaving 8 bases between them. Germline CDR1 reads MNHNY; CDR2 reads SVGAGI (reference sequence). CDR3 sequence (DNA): TGTGCCAGCAGTACCTTTAGCTCTGGAAACACCATATATTTT. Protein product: CASSTFSSGNTIYF.

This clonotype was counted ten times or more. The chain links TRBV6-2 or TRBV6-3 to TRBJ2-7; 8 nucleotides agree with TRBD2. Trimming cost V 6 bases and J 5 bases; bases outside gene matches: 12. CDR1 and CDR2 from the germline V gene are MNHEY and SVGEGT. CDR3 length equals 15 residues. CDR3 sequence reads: CASSPAWAAGDEQYF. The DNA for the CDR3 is TGTGCCAGCAGCCCCGCGTGGGCAGCGGGGGACGAGCAGTACTTC.

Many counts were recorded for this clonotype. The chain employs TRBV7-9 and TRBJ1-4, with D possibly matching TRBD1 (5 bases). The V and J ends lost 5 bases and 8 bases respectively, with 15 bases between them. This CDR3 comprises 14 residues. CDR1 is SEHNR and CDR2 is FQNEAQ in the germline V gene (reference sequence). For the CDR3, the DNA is TGTGCCAGCAGCCCCCCCGGGGAGGGGGAAAAACTGTTTTTT. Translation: CASSPPGEGEKLFF.

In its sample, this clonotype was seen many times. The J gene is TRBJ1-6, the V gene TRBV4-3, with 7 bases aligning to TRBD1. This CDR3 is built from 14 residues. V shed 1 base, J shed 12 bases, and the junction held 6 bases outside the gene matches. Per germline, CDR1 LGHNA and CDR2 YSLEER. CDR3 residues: CASSQGQGILPLHF. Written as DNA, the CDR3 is TGCGCCAGCAGCCAAGGACAGGGAATCTTACCCCTCCACTTT.